What follows are 32 T cell receptor beta chains derived from one specimen sequenced in a study of blood T cell repertoires in COVID-19. TCRdb keeps only in-frame clones here, not all; method: immunoSEQ multiplex PCR. The table records tens of thousands of clones, roughly 87% of them present only once. Material for sequencing was peripheral blood. These receptor sequences come from a male donor with acute or convalescent COVID-19.

The V and J genes are TRBV30 and TRBJ1-2; D gene ambiguous. This CDR3 has 13 residues. Germline V gives CDR1 GTSNPN, CDR2 SVGIG (reference sequence). V was clipped by 0 bases and J by 1 base, with 6 bases between them. CDR3 coding DNA: TGTGCCTGGAGTGTACATTATAACTATGGCTACACCTTC. Translated: CAWSVHYNYGYTF. The full variable domain, rest sourced from reference TRBV30 and TRBJ1-2, is SQTIHQWPATLVQPVGSPLSLECTVEGTSNPNLYWYRQAAGRGLQLLFYSVGIGQISSEVPQNLSASRPQDRQFILSSKKLLLSDSGFYLCAWSVHYNYGYTFGSGTRLTVV.

The genes are TRBV7-6 and TRBJ2-2; 10 bases are shared with TRBD2. CDR3 length: 15 amino acids. Unmatched junction bases numbered 3, after V lost 5 bases and J lost 3 bases. CDR1 SGHVS and CDR2 FNYEAQ come from the germline V gene. The CDR3 DNA reads TGTGCCAGCAGCCGAGCGGGGGGGGACACCGGGGAGCTGTTTTTT. Its protein is CASSRAGGDTGELFF.

There are a few counts of this clone. The chain uses TRBV6-5 and TRBJ1-6; a weak D match, TRBD1 (6 bases). CDR1 and CDR2 (germline): MNHEY, SVGAGI. Trimming stripped 6 bases from V and 10 bases from J, with 19 bases between. The CDR3 totals 15 residues. This CDR3 reads CASRGGPGEESPLHF. CDR3 nucleotide sequence: TGTGCCAGCAGGGGGGGGCCCGGTGAGGAGTCACCCCTCCACTTT.

The rearrangement links TRBV5-4 to TRBJ2-3; perhaps TRBD2 as D (6 bases). CDR1 is SGHNT, CDR2 YYREEE, per germline (reference sequence). V dropped 0 bases and J dropped 5 bases, with 10 bases sitting between them. CDR3 length: 14 amino acids. CDR3 sequence reads: CASSLAPGEDTQYF. The CDR3 DNA sequence: TGTGCCAGCAGCTTGGCCCCGGGGGAAGATACGCAGTATTTT.

The chain combines TRBV6-5 with TRBJ1-5, with D perhaps TRBD1 (5 bases). Germline CDR1 reads MNHEY; CDR2 reads SVGAGI. This CDR3 has 13 amino acids. The ends were cut back, 5 bases at V and 7 bases at J, with 12 bases in the middle. CDR3: CASSPQDRQPQHF. CDR3 in DNA: TGTGCCAGCAGTCCACAGGATCGGCAGCCCCAGCATTTT.

The chain has TRBV6-5 and TRBJ2-7; D remains unclear. The germline V gene encodes CDR1 MNHEY and CDR2 SVGAGI. V was pared by 6 bases and J by 4 bases, with 16 bases between. CDR3 size: 14 residues. The CDR3 DNA follows: TGTGCCAGCAGGCTCCCGTCCCTACTATACGAGCAGTACTTC. Amino acids: CASRLPSLLYEQYF.

The chain combines TRBV5-5 with TRBJ2-6, with D tentatively TRBD2 (5 bases). This CDR3 region has 17 residues. Trimming took 4 bases from V and 4 from J, leaving 18 bases between them. The germline V gene has CDR1 SGHKS and CDR2 YYEKEE (reference sequence). DNA for the CDR3: TGTGCCAGCAGCACTGGCCCAACTAGATTAGGGGCCAACGTCCTGACTTTC. This sequence encodes CASSTGPTRLGANVLTF.

In this sample, this clone turned up once. This rearrangement joins TRBV3-1 (or the pseudogene TRBV3-2) to TRBJ1-6; 8 nucleotides agree with TRBD1. The germline V gene encodes CDR1 LGHDT and CDR2 YNNKEL (reference sequence). The CDR3 runs 15 residues. The trim removed 3 bases at V and 10 bases at J, leaving 8 bases unmatched. CDR3 nucleotide sequence: TGTGCCAGCAGCCACCAGCGGGGACAGGAGTCACCCCTCCACTTT. Its protein product is CASSHQRGQESPLHF.

The rearrangement joins TRBV7-9 to TRBJ2-1; 7 nucleotides agree with TRBD1. The J segment lost 3 bases and the V segment lost 5 bases, leaving 10 bases of the junction unmatched. The CDR3 has 16 residues. Germline-derived CDR1 and CDR2 are SEHNR and FQNEAQ (reference sequence). The CDR3 loop reads CASSRTRQGNYNEQFF. The CDR3 DNA reads TGTGCCAGCAGCCGGACCCGACAGGGCAACTACAATGAGCAGTTCTTC.

The chain recombines TRBV3-1 (or the pseudogene TRBV3-2) with TRBJ2-1, with TRBD2 identical over 9 bases. The trim removed 7 bases at V and 7 bases at J, leaving 17 bases unmatched. CDR3 size: 17 residues. The germline V gene has CDR1 LGHDT and CDR2 YNNKEL (reference sequence). The chain's CDR3 is CASTSGVAGVGRNEQFF. DNA of the CDR3: TGTGCCAGCACCTCGGGGGTAGCGGGGGTGGGAAGGAATGAGCAGTTCTTC.

A remark on this clone: Other DNA variants within this sample encode the same CDR3. V and J are TRBV5-1 and TRBJ2-3; D perhaps matches TRBD2 (6 bases). Germline V CDR1 and CDR2: SGHRS, YFSETQ. The CDR3 consists of 15 residues. V lost 0 bases and J 0 bases, leaving 8 bases between the germline ends. The CDR3 sequence: CASSLAGTSTDTQYF. CDR3 sequence (DNA): TGCGCCAGCAGCTTGGCCGGGACTAGCACAGATACGCAGTATTTT.

Of note for this clone: The sample carries other DNA sequences with the same CDR3. The rearrangement uses TRBV7-9 and TRBJ2-5, with 11 bases lining up with TRBD2. Germline lookup yields CDR1 SEHNR and CDR2 FQNEAQ (reference sequence). The CDR3 has 15 amino acids. With V trimmed by 3 bases and J by 5 bases, 5 bases remained unmatched. The CDR3 protein is CASSFSGGAGETQYF. For the CDR3, the DNA is TGTGCCAGCAGCTTTAGCGGGGGGGCCGGGGAGACCCAGTACTTC.

The genes are TRBV7-3 and TRBJ2-3; TRBD2 aligns across 8 bases. Germline CDR1 is SGHTA and CDR2 is FQGTGA. The CDR3 consists of 15 residues. J lost 3 bases, V lost 5 bases, and 7 bases had no gene match. The CDR3 sequence: CASSRSGGATDTQYF. The CDR3 DNA reads as TGTGCCAGCAGCCGCAGCGGGGGCGCTACAGATACGCAGTATTTT.

The chain is built from TRBV2 and TRBJ1-2, with 7 bases matching TRBD1. This CDR3 spans 13 amino acids. From germline, CDR1 is SNHLY and CDR2 FYNNEI. V shed 4 bases and J 4 bases; nucleotides not matched to a gene: 3. CDR3 sequence (DNA): TGTGCCAGCAGTGTAACAGGGGCCTATGGCTACACCTTC. Protein product: CASSVTGAYGYTF.

This chain joins TRBV6-5 and TRBJ1-3; the match to TRBD1 covers 8 bases. Germline CDR1 and CDR2: MNHEY and SVGAGI. Trimming took 4 bases from V and 0 from J; bases not matched to a gene: 5. The CDR3 has 16 amino acids. The CDR3 coding sequence is TGTGCCAGCAGTTTTGGGACAGGAGCCTCTGGAAACACCATATATTTT. This sequence encodes CASSFGTGASGNTIYF.

The chain couples TRBV9 to TRBJ2-5, with D possibly TRBD1 on 5 matching bases. Germline V gene sequence: CDR1 SGDLS, CDR2 YYNGEE. V was pared by 0 bases and J by 1 base, with 25 bases between. The CDR3 consists of 20 residues. The CDR3 coding sequence is TGTGCCAGCAGCGTAGGGACCCTTACCGTGGCAGGGCTAACCCAAGAGACCCAGTACTTC. Protein sequence: CASSVGTLTVAGLTQETQYF.

Concerning this clone itself: Sequence at one end of the junction differs from germline and may be a read error. The rearrangement uses TRBV7-2 and TRBJ1-1; D uncertain. CDR1 is SGHTA and CDR2 is FQGNSA in the germline V gene. The CDR3 contains 11 residues. The CDR3 sequence: CASSFNSEAFF. The CDR3 DNA sequence: TGTGCCAGCAGCTTCAACAGTGAAGCTTTCTTT.

CDR3 amino acids: CASSRYRQGPNTIYF. CDR3 coding DNA: TGTGCCAGCAGCCGATACCGACAGGGGCCAAACACCATATATTTT. This rearrangement joins TRBV14 to TRBJ1-3; 8 bases line up with TRBD1. The ends lost 4 bases at V and 6 bases at J; junction bases unmatched: 8. This CDR3 comprises 15 residues. Germline-derived CDR1 and CDR2 are SGHDN and FVKESK.

This CDR3 reads CASSSGQATSYEQYF. The CDR3 DNA reads as TGTGCCAGCAGTTCGGGACAGGCTACCTCCTACGAGCAGTACTTC. This rearrangement joins TRBV27 to TRBJ2-7; TRBD1 matches 8 bases. V shed 4 bases, J shed 0 bases, and the junction held 5 bases outside the gene matches. Germline V CDR1 and CDR2: MNHEY, SMNVEV (reference sequence). The CDR3 covers 15 residues.

This clone came up a few times. The V gene is TRBV5-6, the J gene TRBJ1-4; 7 nucleotides align to TRBD1. This CDR3 contains 15 residues. Germline CDR1 reads SGHDT; CDR2 reads YYEEEE. Unmatched junction bases numbered 7, after V lost 0 bases and J lost 8 bases. The CDR3 DNA reads as TGTGCCAGCAGCTTGGGACAGGGCCGGGGGGAAAAACTGTTTTTT. It yields the protein CASSLGQGRGEKLFF.

The chain uses TRBV5-1 and TRBJ1-2; D might be TRBD1 (5 bases). V lost 0 bases and J lost 6, with 9 bases in between. This CDR3 contains 13 residues. Germline CDR1 SGHRS, CDR2 YFSETQ. The CDR3 DNA follows: TGCGCCAGCAGCTTGGCCAAGGGGAATGGCTACACCTTC. Translating gives CASSLAKGNGYTF. Variable domain in full (rest from reference TRBV5-1 and TRBJ1-2): KAGVTQTPRYLIKTRGQQVTLSCSPISGHRSVSWYQQTPGQGLQFLFEYFSETQRNKGNFPGRFSGRQFSNSRSEMNVSTLELGDSALYLCASSLAKGNGYTFGSGTRLTVV.

V usage is TRBV5-6 and J usage is TRBJ1-2; 8 nucleotides line up with TRBD1. This CDR3 is built from 15 residues. Germline lookup yields CDR1 SGHDT and CDR2 YYEEEE. After removal of 4 bases from V and 4 bases from J, the junction contained 9 bases not matched to a gene. Here the CDR3 reads CASSGQGRMVYGYTF. For the CDR3, the DNA is TGTGCCAGCAGCGGACAGGGCAGGATGGTCTATGGCTACACCTTC.

V and J are TRBV12-2 and TRBJ1-4; the table names TRBD1, a call not compared with the DNA. TRBV12-2 is noted as a pseudogene. The CDR3 loop spans 18 amino acids. CDR3 protein: CASRSVGTGRDFREKLFF. CDR3 in DNA: TGTGCAAGTCGCTCCGTGGGGACAGGGAGGGATTTTCGTGAAAAACTGTTTTTT.

V usage is TRBV7-8 and J usage is TRBJ2-1, with D possibly matching TRBD1 (6 bases). The CDR3 is 17 residues long. Trimming removed 5 bases at V and 0 bases at J, with 17 bases between. CDR1 is SGHVS and CDR2 is FQNEAQ in the germline V gene. The CDR3 loop reads CASSKGGRPSSYNEQFF. The CDR3 coding sequence is TGTGCCAGCAGCAAAGGGGGTAGGCCCAGCTCCTACAATGAGCAGTTCTTC. The full variable domain, rest sourced from reference TRBV7-8 and TRBJ2-1, is GAGVSQSPRYKVAKRGQDVALRCDPISGHVSLFWYQQALGQGPEFLTYFQNEAQLDKSGLPSDRFFAERPEGSVSTLKIQRTQQEDSAVYLCASSKGGRPSSYNEQFFGPGTRLTVL.

Only a few counts were recorded for this clone. This sample includes further DNA sequences coding for the same CDR3. The V call is TRBV4-2, the J call TRBJ2-5; tentatively, D is TRBD2 (7 bases). The CDR3 runs to 14 residues. Germline-derived CDR1 and CDR2 are LGHNA and YNFKEQ. Trimming took 0 bases from V and 5 from J, leaving 10 bases between them. Here the CDR3 reads CASSQEGGRETQYF. CDR3 nucleotide sequence: TGTGCCAGCAGCCAAGAGGGGGGGCGCGAGACCCAGTACTTC.

The CDR3 protein is CASSFYTGELFF. DNA of the CDR3: TGTGCCAGCAGTTTCTACACCGGGGAGCTGTTTTTT. The chain uses TRBV27 and TRBJ2-2; D not resolved. The CDR3 contains 12 residues. Germline assignment: CDR1 MNHEY and CDR2 SMNVEV (reference sequence). Trimming took 3 bases from V and 3 from J, leaving 2 bases between them.

This clone was observed a few times. The chain links TRBV3-1 (or the pseudogene TRBV3-2) to TRBJ2-2; 8 bases line up with TRBD2. Germline loops: CDR1 LGHDT, CDR2 YNNKEL (reference sequence). Unmatched junction bases numbered 10, after V lost 0 bases and J lost 4 bases. There are 18 residues in the CDR3. Written as DNA, the CDR3 is TGTGCCAGCAGCCAAGATGCGGTGAGCGGGGGCATCACCGGGGAGCTGTTTTTT. Protein: CASSQDAVSGGITGELFF.

The genes are TRBV29-1 and TRBJ1-4; no clear D gene. This CDR3 is 15 amino acids long. Per germline, CDR1 SQVTM and CDR2 ANQGSEA. The germline V and J ends were trimmed by 5 bases and 5 bases, with 18 bases remaining between them. This CDR3 reads CSVSGFQSGNEKLFF. The CDR3 nucleotides read TGCAGCGTTTCCGGGTTTCAAAGCGGGAATGAAAAACTGTTTTTT.

In DNA form, the CDR3 reads TGTGCCAGCAGCTTAGATGGGCGAGGGCAGGCCCCTAACACTGAAGCTTTCTTT. Amino acid sequence: CASSLDGRGQAPNTEAFF. The gene calls are TRBV7-9 and TRBJ1-1; D remains ambiguous. The CDR3 runs to 18 residues. Germline V gene data show CDR1 as SEHNR and CDR2 as FQNEAQ (reference sequence). V was pared by 1 base and J by 2 bases, with 20 bases between.

The rearrangement joins TRBV5-6 to TRBJ1-5; 7 bases are a match to TRBD1. This CDR3 region has 15 residues. Germline CDR1 reads SGHDT; CDR2 reads YYEEEE. V shed 0 bases, J shed 3 bases, and the junction held 3 bases outside the gene matches. CDR3 region: CASSLGRGFNQPQHF. CDR3 sequence (DNA): TGTGCCAGCAGCTTGGGCAGGGGGTTCAATCAGCCCCAGCATTTT.

The V and J genes are TRBV30 and TRBJ1-1, with a tentative D call TRBD1 (6 bases). Germline CDR1 is GTSNPN and CDR2 is SVGIG (reference sequence). Deletions cut 3 bases from V and 0 bases from J, with 11 bases between. The CDR3 length is 14 residues. CDR3 loop: CAWRGGQVNTEAFF. CDR3 sequence (DNA): TGTGCCTGGAGGGGGGGGCAGGTGAACACTGAAGCTTTCTTT.

The chain has TRBV5-1 and TRBJ2-1, with TRBD2 matching 8 bases. Germline V lookup: CDR1 SGHRS, CDR2 YFSETQ. The CDR3 covers 15 residues. Trimming cost V 2 bases and J 0 bases; bases outside gene matches: 1. The CDR3, as DNA: TGCGCCAGCAGCTTTAGCGGGAACTCCTACAATGAGCAGTTCTTC. Its protein is CASSFSGNSYNEQFF.